The text below deals with one T cell receptor beta chain. Repertoires were generated with immunoSEQ multiplex PCR, while TCRdb's copy carries only in-frame clones and drops some. The table includes approximately 83,000 clones, less than 90% detected once. The data stem from a study of PD-L1 blockade in urothelial cancer. Time point reported: peripheral blood 6 weeks after treatment start. CDR1 and CDR2 from the germline V gene are SGDLS and YYNGEE. The CDR3 has 14 residues. V lost 0 bases to trimming and J lost 2 bases; unmatched junction nucleotides: 2. The origin of this receptor is a man aged 65 to 79 with urothelial cancer. The sample was PBMCs, taken around atezolizumab (anti-PD-L1) treatment. The rearrangement joins TRBV9 to TRBJ2-7, with 7 bases matching TRBD1. The CDR3 sequence: CASSVGQGAYEQYF. The CDR3 DNA follows: TGTGCCAGCAGCGTAGGGCAGGGGGCCTACGAGCAGTACTTC. The complete variable domain, with remaining parts taken from reference TRBV9 and TRBJ2-7, reads DSGVTQTPKHLITATGQRVTLRCSPRSGDLSVYWYQQSLDQGLQFLIQYYNGEERAKGNILERFSAQQFPDLHSELNLSSLELGDSALYFCASSVGQGAYEQYFGPGTRLTVT.